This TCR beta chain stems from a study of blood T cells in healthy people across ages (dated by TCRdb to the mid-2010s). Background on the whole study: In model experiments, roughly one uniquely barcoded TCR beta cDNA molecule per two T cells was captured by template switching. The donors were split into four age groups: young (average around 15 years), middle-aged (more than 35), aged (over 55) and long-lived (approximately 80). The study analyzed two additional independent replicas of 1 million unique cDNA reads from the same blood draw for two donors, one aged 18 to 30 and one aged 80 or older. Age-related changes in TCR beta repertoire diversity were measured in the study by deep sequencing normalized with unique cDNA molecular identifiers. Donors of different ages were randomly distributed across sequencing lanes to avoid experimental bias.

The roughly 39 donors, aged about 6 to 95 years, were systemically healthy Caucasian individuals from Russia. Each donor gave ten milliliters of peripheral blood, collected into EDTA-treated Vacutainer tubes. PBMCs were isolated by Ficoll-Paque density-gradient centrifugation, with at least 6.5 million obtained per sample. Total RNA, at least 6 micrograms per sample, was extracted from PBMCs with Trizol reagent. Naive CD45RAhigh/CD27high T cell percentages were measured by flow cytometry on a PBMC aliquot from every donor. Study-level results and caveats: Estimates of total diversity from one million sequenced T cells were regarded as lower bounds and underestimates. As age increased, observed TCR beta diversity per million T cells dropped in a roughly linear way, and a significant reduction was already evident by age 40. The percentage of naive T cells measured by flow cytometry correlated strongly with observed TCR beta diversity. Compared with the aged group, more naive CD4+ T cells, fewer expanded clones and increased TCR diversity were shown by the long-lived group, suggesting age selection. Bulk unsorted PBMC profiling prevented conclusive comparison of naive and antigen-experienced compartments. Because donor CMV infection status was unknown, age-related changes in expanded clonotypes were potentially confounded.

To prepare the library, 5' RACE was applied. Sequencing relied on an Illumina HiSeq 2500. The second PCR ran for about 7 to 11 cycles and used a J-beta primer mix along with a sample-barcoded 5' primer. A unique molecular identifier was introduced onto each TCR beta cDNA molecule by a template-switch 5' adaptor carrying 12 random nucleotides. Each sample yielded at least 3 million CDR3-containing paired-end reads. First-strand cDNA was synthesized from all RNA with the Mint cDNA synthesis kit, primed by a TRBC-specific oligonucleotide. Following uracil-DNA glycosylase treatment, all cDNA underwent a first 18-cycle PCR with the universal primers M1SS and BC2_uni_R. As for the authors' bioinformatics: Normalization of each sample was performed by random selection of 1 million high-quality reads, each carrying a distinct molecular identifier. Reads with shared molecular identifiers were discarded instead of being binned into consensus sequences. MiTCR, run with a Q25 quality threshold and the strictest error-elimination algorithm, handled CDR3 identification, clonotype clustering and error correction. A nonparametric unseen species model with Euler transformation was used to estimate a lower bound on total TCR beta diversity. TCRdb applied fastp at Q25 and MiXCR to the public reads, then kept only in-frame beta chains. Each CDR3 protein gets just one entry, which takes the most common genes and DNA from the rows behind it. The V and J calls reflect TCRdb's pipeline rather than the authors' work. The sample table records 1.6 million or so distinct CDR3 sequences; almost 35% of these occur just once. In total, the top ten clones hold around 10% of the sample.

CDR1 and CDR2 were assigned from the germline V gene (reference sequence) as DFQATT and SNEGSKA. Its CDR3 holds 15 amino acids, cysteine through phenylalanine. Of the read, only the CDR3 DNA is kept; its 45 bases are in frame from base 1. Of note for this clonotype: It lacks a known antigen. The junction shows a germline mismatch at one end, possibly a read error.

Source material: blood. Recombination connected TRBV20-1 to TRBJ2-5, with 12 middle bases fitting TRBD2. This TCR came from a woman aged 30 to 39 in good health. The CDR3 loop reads CSARPTSGGRKTRYF. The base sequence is TGCAGTGCTAGACCTACTAGCGGGGGGCGGAAGACCCGGTACTTC.